The 8 T cell receptor beta chains below were found in one sample sequenced in a study of shared clonotypes between healthy human individuals. Libraries were prepared by immunoSEQ multiplex PCR; TCRdb keeps only in-frame clonotypes and omits some of them. The sample has just over 2,000,000 clones, around 95% seen once. Sequencing was done on a sample of naive CD4+ T cells sorted from blood. Stated subset: CD45RA+ positively selected. The receptors stem from a man younger than 30 in good health.

This chain links TRBV11-2 with TRBJ2-7; D possibly matches TRBD1 or TRBD2 (8 bases each). Trimming took off 0 bases at V and 1 base at J, with 22 bases between the two ends. The CDR3 runs 19 residues. CDR1 and CDR2 (germline): SGHAT, FQNNGV. The CDR3 coding sequence is TGTGCCAGCAGCTTAGATCAGGGGGCTAGCGGGCCCCGATCCTACGAGCAGTACTTC. Protein product: CASSLDQGASGPRSYEQYF. Together with reference TRBV11-2 and TRBJ2-7, the CDR3 gives the full variable domain: EAGVAQSPRYKIIEKRQSVAFWCNPISGHATLYWYQQILGQGPKLLIQFQNNGVVDDSQLPKDRFSAERLKGVDSTLKIQPAKLEDSAVYLCASSLDQGASGPRSYEQYFGPGTRLTVT.

The chain combines TRBV18 with TRBJ1-1; maybe TRBD1 (5 bases). Germline V gives CDR1 KGHSH, CDR2 LQKENI. V lost 3 bases and J 4 bases, leaving 12 bases between the germline ends. There are 14 residues in the CDR3. Here the CDR3 DNA reads TGTGCCAGCTCACCCGGGTTGGGGGGCACTGAAGCTTTCTTT. It is translated as CASSPGLGGTEAFF.

J is TRBJ1-2 and V is TRBV30, with 9 bases fitting TRBD1. The CDR3 is 13 amino acids. Germline V gives CDR1 GTSNPN, CDR2 SVGIG (reference sequence). The V segment lost 5 bases and the J segment 2 bases; nucleotides outside the gene matches: 3. DNA of the CDR3: TGTGCCTGGGTACAGGGGGCGAACTATGGCTACACCTTC. Translating it yields CAWVQGANYGYTF.

The chain recombines TRBV5-4 with TRBJ2-7, with D perhaps matching TRBD2 (5 bases). The germline gives CDR1 SGHNT, CDR2 YYREEE (reference sequence). The CDR3 length is 13 residues. Deletions cut 4 bases from V and 3 bases from J, with 11 bases between. The CDR3: CASSRGSNYEQYF. The CDR3 bases are TGTGCCAGCAGCCGGGGTAGCAACTACGAGCAGTACTTC.

The rearrangement uses TRBV30 and TRBJ2-4; D gene uncertain. Trimming took off 0 bases at V and 10 bases at J, with 10 bases between the two ends. Germline-derived CDR1 and CDR2 are GTSNPN and SVGIG (reference sequence). The CDR3 runs to 12 residues. CDR3 coding DNA: TGTGCCTGGAGTGTAGCCATCGGGATTCAGTACTTC. This codes for CAWSVAIGIQYF.

The chain carries TRBV30 and TRBJ2-3; TRBD2 agrees at 12 bases. Germline V CDR1 and CDR2: GTSNPN, SVGIG (reference sequence). V lost 2 bases, J lost 4 bases, and 10 bases stayed unmatched. The CDR3 loop spans 17 amino acids. The CDR3 DNA is TGTGCCTGGAGTATCCTCCGGACTAGCGGGATCGCAGATACGCAGTATTTT. Translating it yields CAWSILRTSGIADTQYF.

The chain joins TRBV9 to TRBJ1-2; D remains ambiguous. The CDR3 sequence is 13 residues long. Trimming removed 3 bases from V and 0 bases from J, with 6 bases in between. Germline V gives CDR1 SGDLS, CDR2 YYNGEE. The CDR3 sequence: CASSGRANYGYTF. CDR3 in DNA: TGTGCCAGCAGCGGGAGAGCTAACTATGGCTACACCTTC.

This chain links TRBV5-1 with TRBJ2-5; 10 bases agree with TRBD2. The CDR3 has 15 residues. V gave up 0 bases and J gave up 7 bases; unmatched junction bases: 6. The germline CDR1 and CDR2 sequences are SGHRS and YFSETQ. The CDR3 nucleotides are TGCGCCAGCAGCTTGGAGCTAGCGGGGGCGGGGACCCAGTACTTC. This codes for CASSLELAGAGTQYF. Together with reference TRBV5-1 and TRBJ2-5, the CDR3 gives the full variable domain: KAGVTQTPRYLIKTRGQQVTLSCSPISGHRSVSWYQQTPGQGLQFLFEYFSETQRNKGNFPGRFSGRQFSNSRSEMNVSTLELGDSALYLCASSLELAGAGTQYFGPGTRLLVL.